This note documents a single TCR beta chain sequence. The sample originates from a study of blood T cell repertoires in COVID-19. Turning to the study itself: Acute and convalescent COVID-19 specimens originated in the United States, Italy and Spain. T cells, B-cell-depleted T cells, or PBMCs supplied cDNA or gDNA.

V was clipped by 6 bases and J by 0 bases, with 8 bases between them. The V gene's germline CDR1 is SGHAT and CDR2 FQNNGV. The length of the CDR3 is 13 residues. Profiling relied on immunoSEQ multiplex PCR, and the TCRdb table lists in-frame clones only, not all of them. This table holds 190,000 or so clones, 78% found once. The chain has TRBV11-2 and TRBJ1-1; D is uncertain. Sequencing input: peripheral blood. The receptor comes from a woman of 80 years or more with active or convalescent COVID-19. The CDR3 spells CASRRSLNTEAFF. As DNA, the CDR3 is TGTGCCAGCAGACGAAGCCTGAACACTGAAGCTTTCTTT.